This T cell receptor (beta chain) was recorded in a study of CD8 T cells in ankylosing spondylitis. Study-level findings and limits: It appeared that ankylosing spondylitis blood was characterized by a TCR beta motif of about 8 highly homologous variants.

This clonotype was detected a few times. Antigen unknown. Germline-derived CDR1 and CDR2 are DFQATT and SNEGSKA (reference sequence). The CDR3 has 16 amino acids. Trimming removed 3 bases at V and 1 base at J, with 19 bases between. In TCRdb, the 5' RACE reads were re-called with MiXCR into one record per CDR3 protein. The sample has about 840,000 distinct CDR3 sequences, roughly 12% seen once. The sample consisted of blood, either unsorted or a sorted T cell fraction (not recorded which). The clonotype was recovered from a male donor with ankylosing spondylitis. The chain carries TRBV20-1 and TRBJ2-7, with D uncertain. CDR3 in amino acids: CSARDWGSVGSYEQYF. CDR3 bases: TGCAGTGCTAGGGATTGGGGATCAGTCGGGTCCTACGAGCAGTACTTC.